Described below is a single TCR beta chain sequence and its context. Antigen specificity is unknown. This entry belongs to a study of OX40 agonist ivuxolimab in advanced cancers. At the level of the study: Hepatocellular carcinoma, melanoma, renal cell or head and neck cancer was diagnosed in the dose-escalation patients. Partial responses were recorded for three patients, including one with hepatocellular carcinoma and two with cutaneous melanoma.

General study results and limits: With doses of 0.1 to 3.0 mg/kg, CD4+ and CD8+ blood T cells had undergone clonal expansion by week 6.

Sampled blood was obtained at baseline, cycle 4 day 1, and cycle 7 day 1. This CDR3 contains 13 residues. V lost 6 bases and J 4 bases, leaving 13 bases between the germline ends. The germline gives CDR1 SNHLY, CDR2 FYNNEI. Sequencing used immunoSEQ multiplex PCR; TCRdb keeps in-frame clones, though not all of them. The sample lists 95,000 to 100,000 clones; about four fifths were seen once. The chain links TRBV2 to TRBJ2-7, with D tentatively TRBD1 (5 bases). The sequencing used CD4+ or CD8+ T cells sorted from blood, collected in a trial of the OX40 agonist ivuxolimab. This sequence was found in an adult with an advanced solid tumor such as melanoma, head and neck, liver or kidney cancer. CDR3 sequence: CASSFGQLYEQYF. The DNA for the CDR3 is TGTGCCAGCAGCTTTGGACAACTATACGAGCAGTACTTC.